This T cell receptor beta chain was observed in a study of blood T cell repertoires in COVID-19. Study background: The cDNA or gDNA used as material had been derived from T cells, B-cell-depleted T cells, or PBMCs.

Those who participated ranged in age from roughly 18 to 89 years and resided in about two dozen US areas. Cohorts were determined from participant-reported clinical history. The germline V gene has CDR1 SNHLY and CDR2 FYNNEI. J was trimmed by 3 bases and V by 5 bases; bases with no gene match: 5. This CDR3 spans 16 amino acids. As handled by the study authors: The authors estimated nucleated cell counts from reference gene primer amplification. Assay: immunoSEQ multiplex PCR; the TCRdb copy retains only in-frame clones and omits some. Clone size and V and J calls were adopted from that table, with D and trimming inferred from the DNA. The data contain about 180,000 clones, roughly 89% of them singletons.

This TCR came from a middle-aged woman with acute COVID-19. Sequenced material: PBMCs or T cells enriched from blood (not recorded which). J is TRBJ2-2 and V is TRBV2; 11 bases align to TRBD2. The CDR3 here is CASSLGLAAYTGELFF. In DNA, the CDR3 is TGTGCCAGCAGTCTGGGACTAGCGGCCTACACCGGGGAGCTGTTTTTT.